A selection of T cell receptor beta chains follows, all from one sample in a study of blood T cell repertoires in COVID-19. Using immunoSEQ multiplex PCR, the repertoire was profiled, and TCRdb retains in-frame clones only, with some absent. The sample has hundreds of thousands of clones; 70% to 85% are singletons. The specimen was PBMCs or T cells enriched from blood (not recorded which). These receptors were collected from a woman aged 55-75 years who had recovered from COVID-19. The CDR3 runs from the conserved cysteine through the conserved F or W. The D gene is left open where the match is weak. Clone sizes are given selectively: once, few, many, or a class where the clone is expanded.

TRBJ2-7	NA	TRBV12-3/TRBV12-4	13	NA	TGTGCCAGCAGTTTAAAGGCAGGGGCCGAGCAGTACTTC	CASSLKAGAEQYF
TRBJ2-3	NA	TRBV4-1	19	NA	TGCGCCAGCAGCCAAGATGGGGGACCCGGGGAGGTTGGCACAGATACGCAGTATTTT	CASSQDGGPGEVGTDTQYF
TRBJ2-2	NA	TRBV19	13	TRBD2	TGTGCCAGTAGCCCGGCGGGGGCCGGGGAGCTGTTTTTT	CASSPAGAGELFF
TRBJ2-7	NA	TRBV2	15	TRBD1	TGTGCCAGCAGTGTGGACAGGGGGATCCCTAGGGAGCAGTACTTC	CASSVDRGIPREQYF
TRBJ1-2	NA	TRBV4-3	15	NA	TGCGCCAGCAGCCAGAGGACAGAACAAACAAATGGCTACACCTTC	CASSQRTEQTNGYTF
TRBJ1-4	NA	TRBV18	15	NA	TGTGCCAGCTCACCACCCGGAGAGGGCGGAGAAAAACTGTTTTTT	CASSPPGEGGEKLFF
TRBJ1-2	NA	TRBV5-4	14	TRBD1	TGTGCCAGCAGCAACGACAGGGGGTACTATGGCTACACCTTC	CASSNDRGYYGYTF
TRBJ1-5	many	TRBV4-1	16	NA	TGCGCCAGCAGCCCCGGACACCCTTATAGCAATCAGCCCCAGCATTTT	CASSPGHPYSNQPQHF
TRBJ2-1	NA	TRBV6-5	14	NA	TGTGCCAGCTTCGACGGAGGGGACTACAATGAGCAGTTCTTC	CASFDGGDYNEQFF
TRBJ2-7	NA	TRBV20-1	15	TRBD1	TGCAGTGCTAGTTCCCTCACGGACAGGGTTGACGAGCAGTACTTC	CSASSLTDRVDEQYF
TRBJ1-6	NA	TRBV19	16	NA	TGTGCCAGTAGTATGCTCCAACTAGGACCAAATTCACCCCTCCACTTT	CASSMLQLGPNSPLHF
TRBJ2-7	NA	TRBV19	13	NA	TGTGCCAGTAGTCGCCGGGGCTCCTACGAGCAGTACTTC	CASSRRGSYEQYF
TRBJ2-1	NA	TRBV6-5	15	NA	TGTGCCAGCAGTCAGCCGAACAGGGAGAAGAATGAGCAGTTCTTC	CASSQPNREKNEQFF
TRBJ1-1	NA	TRBV27	13	NA	TGTGCCAGCAGTTTCTCCAGGGACACTGAAGCTTTCTTT	CASSFSRDTEAFF